The TCR beta chain under discussion was sequenced for a study of T cells in Graves' hyperthyroidism and ophthalmopathy. Ten or more counts support this clonotype. Germline V gene data show CDR1 as MDHEN and CDR2 as SYDVKM. This CDR3 has 12 amino acids. The germline V and J ends were trimmed by 5 bases and 5 bases, with 9 bases remaining between them. Authors of the study amplified TCR beta CDR3 regions from RNA transcripts. HTBI primers were the set used in a first-round RT-PCR of the TCR CDR3. A single record per CDR3 protein comes from TCRdb applying MiXCR to the multiplex PCR reads. The top ten hold about half of the sample, which has hundreds of thousands of distinct CDR3 sequences, around a fifth seen once. Each ophthalmopathy patient scored at least 3 on the Clinical Activity Score and at least 4 on NOSPECS grade, with duration under 3 months.

This TCR came from a woman aged 70 to 79 with Graves' ophthalmopathy. Material: blood. V is TRBV28 and J is TRBJ1-2; D is perhaps TRBD1 (6 bases). In DNA form, the CDR3 reads TGTGCCAGCAGTGTGAGGGGGTATGGCTACACCTTC. Translated, it gives CASSVRGYGYTF.